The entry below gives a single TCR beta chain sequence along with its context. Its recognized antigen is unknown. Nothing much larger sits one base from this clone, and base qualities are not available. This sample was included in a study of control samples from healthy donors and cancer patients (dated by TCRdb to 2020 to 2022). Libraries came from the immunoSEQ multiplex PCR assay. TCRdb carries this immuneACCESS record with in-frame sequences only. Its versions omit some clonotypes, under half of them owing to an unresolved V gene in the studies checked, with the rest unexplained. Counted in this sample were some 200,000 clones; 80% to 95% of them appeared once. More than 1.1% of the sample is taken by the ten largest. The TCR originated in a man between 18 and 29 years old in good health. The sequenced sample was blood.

The CDR3 amino acid sequence is: CATSRQGGTQEKLFF. In nucleotide form, the sequence is TGTGCCACCAGCAGACAGGGGGGGACGCAGGAAAAACTGTTTTTT. The rearranged segments are TRBV15 and TRBJ1-4; 7 of the junction bases match TRBD1. V trim: 2 bases; J trim: 8 bases; unmatched bases: 8. Measured from the cysteine to the phenylalanine, the CDR3 is 15 residues long. This entry keeps only the CDR3 DNA: 45 bases, framed from base 1. Looking up the germline V gene (reference sequence) yields CDR1 LNHNV and CDR2 YYDKDF.